One sample yielded the 26 T cell receptor beta chains listed below, sequenced in a study of blood T cell repertoires in COVID-19. The repertoire was sequenced with immunoSEQ multiplex PCR; TCRdb's copy has only in-frame clones and lacks some. Of 150,000 to 200,000 clones listed, around 92% are singletons. Sequenced: PBMCs or T cells enriched from blood (not recorded which). These receptors all stem from a woman aged 18-29 years who had recovered from COVID-19.

This chain links TRBV10-1 with TRBJ2-3, with a possible D match to TRBD1 (5 bases). Germline CDR1 and CDR2: WNHNN and SYGVQD (reference sequence). The CDR3 is made up of 15 amino acids. V was trimmed by 6 bases and J by 2 bases, leaving 15 bases between them. The CDR3 DNA reads TGCGCCAGCAGCCCAAATCAGGGTCACACAGATACGCAGTATTTT. As protein: CASSPNQGHTDTQYF.

In this sample, this clone turned up once. The V gene is TRBV28, the J gene TRBJ1-3; D call uncertain. The CDR3 runs to 15 residues. Trimming took off 3 bases at V and 0 bases at J, with 9 bases between the two ends. The V gene's germline CDR1 is MDHEN and CDR2 SYDVKM. The CDR3 DNA reads TGTGCCAGCAGTTTTGCCGCCAGCTCTGGAAACACCATATATTTT. This codes for CASSFAASSGNTIYF.

V usage is TRBV27 and J usage is TRBJ2-7, with 12 bases aligning to TRBD2. The germline gives CDR1 MNHEY, CDR2 SMNVEV (reference sequence). The ends lost 7 bases at V and 4 bases at J; junction bases unmatched: 8. This CDR3 comprises 15 residues. The CDR3 bases are TGTGCCAGCATGGCTAGCGGGGGGGCTATGTACGAGCAGTACTTC. This gives the protein CASMASGGAMYEQYF.

The chain carries TRBV30 and TRBJ1-3; possibly TRBD1 for D (5 bases). The V and J ends lost 0 bases and 4 bases respectively, with 7 bases between them. The CDR3 totals 13 residues. The germline gives CDR1 GTSNPN, CDR2 SVGIG (reference sequence). CDR3 loop: CAWSVGAGNTIYF. In nucleotides, the CDR3 is TGTGCCTGGAGTGTAGGGGCGGGAAACACCATATATTTT.

The gene calls are TRBV27 and TRBJ1-1, with D tentatively TRBD1 (5 bases). Germline V CDR1 and CDR2: MNHEY, SMNVEV (reference sequence). The CDR3 is 13 residues long. Trimming took 5 bases from V and 6 from J, leaving 13 bases between them. In nucleotides, the CDR3 is TGTGCCAGCAGTAGTCCAGGGATAGCTGAAGCTTTCTTT. This encodes CASSSPGIAEAFF.

The V call is TRBV29-1, the J call TRBJ2-3; TRBD2 aligns across 9 bases. Unmatched junction bases numbered 3, after V lost 5 bases and J lost 0 bases. This CDR3 region has 14 residues. From germline, CDR1 is SQVTM and CDR2 ANQGSEA. The CDR3 sequence: CSVSGGSSTDTQYF. The CDR3 nucleotides are TGCAGCGTTAGCGGGGGGTCTAGCACAGATACGCAGTATTTT.

The V and J genes are TRBV18 and TRBJ1-2; unclear D gene. This CDR3 is built from 15 residues. Per the germline V gene, CDR1 is KGHSH and CDR2 is LQKENI. Trimming took off 2 bases at V and 1 base at J, with 11 bases between the two ends. The CDR3 region is CASSPSGNDNYGYTF. The DNA of the CDR3 is TGTGCCAGCTCACCATCGGGGAACGATAACTATGGCTACACCTTC.

The rearrangement links TRBV18 to TRBJ2-5, with a weak D call TRBD1 (6 bases). From germline, CDR1 is KGHSH and CDR2 LQKENI. The germline V and J ends were trimmed by 2 bases and 2 bases, with 9 bases remaining between them. The CDR3 is 14 amino acids. The DNA for the CDR3 is TGTGCCAGCTCACCAGCCGGACAGCAAGAGACCCAGTACTTC. This codes for CASSPAGQQETQYF.

The chain joins TRBV28 to TRBJ2-7; D is ambiguous. The CDR3 length is 12 residues. The V gene lost 2 bases and the J gene lost 2 bases, with 4 bases spanning the gap. Germline CDR1 reads MDHEN; CDR2 reads SYDVKM. CDR3 DNA: TGTGCCAGCAGTTTAAGCACCTACGAGCAGTACTTC. The encoded protein is CASSLSTYEQYF.

The chain employs TRBV6-5 and TRBJ1-2; D not resolved. Germline V gene sequence: CDR1 MNHEY, CDR2 SVGAGI. The CDR3 spans 13 residues. V was cut by 0 bases and J by 6 bases, with 8 bases left in between. Written as DNA, the CDR3 is TGTGCCAGCAGTTACTCAGAGGGAAATGGCTACACCTTC. This encodes CASSYSEGNGYTF.

The V and J genes are TRBV21-1 and TRBJ2-5; the table calls TRBD2, which could not be checked here. TRBV21-1 is shown as a pseudogene. CDR3 size: 20 residues. In nucleotides, the CDR3 is TGTGCCAGCAGCAAAGTTAGGGGGCTAGCGGGGGCCACATTTTTCGGGACCCAGTACTTC. This translates into CASSKVRGLAGATFFGTQYF.

The CDR3 bases are TGTGCCAGCAGCCATAACAATCAGCCCCAGCATTTT. This sequence encodes CASSHNNQPQHF. The chain combines TRBV3-1 (or the pseudogene TRBV3-2) with TRBJ1-5, with D unresolved. This CDR3 spans 12 amino acids. The V end was cut by 3 bases, the J end by 3 bases, with 3 bases between. Per the germline V gene, CDR1 is LGHDT and CDR2 is YNNKEL (reference sequence).

The gene calls are TRBV3-1 (or the pseudogene TRBV3-2) and TRBJ1-1; maybe TRBD1 (5 bases). The CDR3 has 14 residues. With 3 bases removed from V and 11 bases from J, the gap between germline ends came to 19 bases. Germline V gene lookup returns CDR1 LGHDT and CDR2 YNNKEL (reference sequence). The CDR3 DNA reads as TGTGCCAGCAGCCAGCAAGGGGAGGGTTCAGGGGCTTTCTTT. This translates into CASSQQGEGSGAFF.

The chain has TRBV28 and TRBJ1-5, with a weak D call TRBD1 (5 bases). V dropped 3 bases and J dropped 4 bases, with 16 bases sitting between them. The CDR3 length is 16 residues. Germline V gene sequence: CDR1 MDHEN, CDR2 SYDVKM. The CDR3 DNA follows: TGTGCCAGCAGTTTGGGGCCCCTGGGGAAAAATCAGCCCCAGCATTTT. This sequence encodes CASSLGPLGKNQPQHF.

The genes are TRBV7-8 and TRBJ1-6, with D maybe TRBD1 (6 bases). The CDR3 runs 21 residues. Germline CDR1 is SGHVS and CDR2 is FQNEAQ. V lost 3 bases, J lost 0 bases, and 24 bases lay in between. This chain's CDR3 is CASSFRPGQRAWSSYNSPLHF. DNA for the CDR3: TGTGCCAGCAGCTTTCGACCGGGACAACGAGCTTGGAGCTCCTATAATTCACCCCTCCACTTT.

As DNA, the CDR3 is TGTGCCAGCTCCTCCGCGGGGGGGGCTTCAGAGACCCAGTACTTC. Its translation: CASSSAGGASETQYF. This chain joins TRBV9 and TRBJ2-5, with 9 positions matching TRBD2. V gave up 7 bases and J gave up 4 bases; unmatched junction bases: 11. The germline gives CDR1 SGDLS, CDR2 YYNGEE. CDR3 length equals 15 residues. Using reference TRBV9 and TRBJ2-5 for the parts outside the CDR3, the full variable domain is DSGVTQTPKHLITATGQRVTLRCSPRSGDLSVYWYQQSLDQGLQFLIQYYNGEERAKGNILERFSAQQFPDLHSELNLSSLELGDSALYFCASSSAGGASETQYFGPGTRLLVL.

The chain uses TRBV29-1 and TRBJ1-1; no clear D gene. The CDR3 extends over 13 amino acids. In germline, CDR1 is SQVTM, CDR2 ANQGSEA. The V end was cut by 5 bases, the J end by 1 base, with 11 bases between. The CDR3 loop reads CSVFPRGNTEAFF. The CDR3 region has the DNA TGCAGCGTTTTCCCACGGGGGAACACTGAAGCTTTCTTT.

This clone came up once. V is TRBV27 and J is TRBJ2-7, with a possible D match to TRBD2 (5 bases). The ends were cut back, 5 bases at V and 2 bases at J, with 10 bases in the middle. This CDR3 spans 13 amino acids. Germline CDR1 is MNHEY and CDR2 is SMNVEV (reference sequence). The CDR3 DNA reads TGTGCCAGCAGTCCACCGGGGACCTACGAGCAGTACTTC. Translated, it gives CASSPPGTYEQYF.

The J gene is TRBJ2-7, the V gene TRBV19; 11 bases are a match to TRBD1. Per germline, CDR1 LNHDA and CDR2 SQIVND (reference sequence). This CDR3 is built from 14 residues. Trimming cost V 7 bases and J 5 bases; bases outside gene matches: 7. The DNA of the CDR3 is TGTGCCAGTATCCCAGGACAGGGGGCCCACGAGCAGTACTTC. It is translated as CASIPGQGAHEQYF.

The rearrangement uses TRBV6-5 and TRBJ1-6; 8 bases agree with TRBD1. Unmatched junction bases numbered 7, after V lost 6 bases and J lost 6 bases. The CDR3 loop spans 15 amino acids. The germline CDR1 and CDR2 sequences are MNHEY and SVGAGI. The CDR3 DNA is TGTGCCAGCAGCACACAGGACAGGGTTAATTCACCCCTCCACTTT. This gives the protein CASSTQDRVNSPLHF.

V usage is TRBV27 and J usage is TRBJ2-1, with D perhaps matching TRBD1 (5 bases). Trimming cost V 5 bases and J 8 bases, with 13 bases left between them. CDR3 size: 13 residues. CDR1 MNHEY and CDR2 SMNVEV come from the germline V gene (reference sequence). The CDR3 sequence is CASSPSRVHEQFF. The CDR3 DNA is TGTGCCAGCAGTCCCTCCAGGGTCCATGAGCAGTTCTTC.

This clone was detected once. This sequence joins TRBV19 and TRBJ2-1; 8 bases fit TRBD2. V lost 5 bases to trimming and J lost 1 base; unmatched junction nucleotides: 13. The CDR3 has 18 amino acids. The germline CDR1 and CDR2 sequences are LNHDA and SQIVND (reference sequence). The CDR3 DNA follows: TGTGCCAGTAGTCCCAGAGTGTCCCGGGGGGGATCCTACAATGAGCAGTTCTTC. This codes for CASSPRVSRGGSYNEQFF.

The chain has TRBV27 and TRBJ2-4; 8 positions agree with TRBD1. The CDR3 is made up of 13 amino acids. With 9 bases clipped from V and 10 bases from J, the junction kept 11 bases outside the gene matches. Per germline, CDR1 MNHEY and CDR2 SMNVEV (reference sequence). The CDR3 DNA reads TGTGCCAGGCCAAGACAGGGGCAATCTATTCAGTACTTC. This gives the protein CARPRQGQSIQYF.

V gene TRBV5-5 combines with J gene TRBJ2-3; D might be TRBD2 (5 bases). Per germline, CDR1 SGHKS and CDR2 YYEKEE (reference sequence). Trimming removed 4 bases at V and 5 bases at J, with 17 bases between. This CDR3 is 15 amino acids long. CDR3 sequence: CASSLSRGLLDTQYF. CDR3 bases: TGTGCCAGCAGCCTCTCCCGCGGGCTGTTAGATACGCAGTATTTT.

The V and J genes are TRBV16 and TRBJ1-6, with TRBD1 matching 9 bases. Germline CDR1 KGHSY, CDR2 FQNENV. The CDR3 is 16 amino acids. The trim removed 3 bases at V and 4 bases at J, leaving 4 bases unmatched. The CDR3 here is CASSHTGTGYNSPLHF. CDR3 sequence (DNA): TGTGCCAGCAGCCACACCGGGACAGGGTATAATTCACCCCTCCACTTT.

This rearrangement joins TRBV4-2 to TRBJ1-2; a possible D gene is TRBD1 (6 bases). Trimming left V 5 bases short and J 6 bases short, with 16 bases between. The CDR3 sequence is 14 residues long. Germline values: CDR1 LGHNA, CDR2 YNFKEQ. The chain's CDR3 is CASSLDRRPNGYTF. As DNA, the CDR3 is TGTGCCAGCAGCTTAGACAGGCGCCCAAATGGCTACACCTTC.